The present T cell receptor (beta chain) was sequenced within a study of shared clonotypes between healthy human individuals (dated by TCRdb to 2020 to 2022). For the wider study: The cohort included a few men and a couple of women between 18 and 49 years of age. Per donor, leukapheresis produced somewhere between about 0.94 and 9 billion PBMCs. Different laboratories and diverse techniques were used to prepare libraries and sequence TCR repertoires, to increase sequencing depth and limit assay-specific biases. Blood TCR repertoires of a handful of healthy adults were deeply sequenced to estimate repertoire size and the extent of clonotype sharing between individuals. Per donor, three plates each were used for CD4 naive and CD4 memory, two for CD8 naive, and one for CD8 memory. Results the study describes overall, beyond this receptor: Rarefaction of sorted-subset datasets indicated incomplete sequencing despite the large sequencing depth. Naive subsets generally had larger estimated clonotype richness than memory subsets. Sampling was restricted to blood, and TCR repertoires in tissues likely differ from the TCR repertoires found in blood. Clonotypes shared by all four sorted-subset donors showed higher generation probabilities than non-shared clonotypes. The genetic and exposure-history diversity represented was limited by the small number of donors. Approximately 5% of naive CD4, around 4% of naive CD8, around 2.3% of memory CD4, and over 0.35% of memory CD8 clonotypes were shared across several donors. Pairwise subsampling indicated that sequencing depth was expected to affect the degree of clonotype sharing among donors.

A word on this clone: Its antigen specificity is not known. No per-base quality is available; no much larger clone lies one base away.

The donors were healthy, HIV-negative adults with no recently reported acute infections or vaccinations. Every donor was a Caucasian adult residing in Nashville, Tennessee, USA. CD8 memory samples combined magnetically selected CD45RO+ cells with CCR7-negative CD45RA+ effector memory (TemRA) cells. Blood was collected by leukapheresis, and PBMCs were isolated by Ficoll-Histopaque density gradient centrifugation and then cryopreserved in liquid nitrogen vapor phase. Analytical flow cytometry was used to check the purity and quantity of every magnetically sorted T cell population. From each sorted fraction, genomic DNA was isolated and quantified by UV absorbance on a Nanodrop 2000c. Using the deep immunoSEQ assay, TCR CDR3 regions were amplified from genomic DNA by multiplex PCR. Extracted genomic DNA from each cell subset was distributed evenly across all wells of several immunoSEQ 96-well plates, and each plate was treated as a replicate. For sorted subsets, each replicate PCR was loaded with approximately 0.2 ug genomic DNA, equivalent to 25,000 to 35,000 T cell genomes. Purified libraries were quantified with a Qubit 3.0 fluorometer, sized on a Bioanalyzer 2100, and re-quantified with the KAPA Library Quantification kit. Every immunoSEQ 96-well plate was sequenced on a dedicated single-read 150-cycle Illumina NextSeq 550 flow cell. For the original study's pipeline: The immunoSEQ output contained only junctional sequences without quality scores, so filtering could not match that applied to full-length reads. To assign V/J genes and CDR3, sequences were annotated using PyIR, a Python wrapper for IgBLAST v1.9, with IMGT germline references. Reads were removed for weak V/J assignments (E-value above 1e-6), missing CDR3, stop codons, out-of-frame junctions, or ambiguous translated residues. V3J clonotypes were defined as sequences sharing an identical inferred V gene, J gene, and CDR3 amino acid sequence. Percentage overlap between repertoires was calculated by dividing the number of shared unique clonotypes by the size of the smaller repertoire. Richness of each repertoire was evaluated using RTK rarefaction, the Chao1 estimator, and Recon v2.1 estimates of unobserved clonotypes. OLGA was used to compute generation probabilities for all TCRbeta clonotypes that the gDNA method yielded from several donors. What TCRdb holds here is the immuneACCESS table cut down to in-frame rearrangements. Part of the clones is not present; checked against another copy, under half of the missing clones reflect an unresolved V gene, and the others are unexplained. That table gives V, J and clone size, and the DNA gave D and trimming. Present in this sample are fewer than 850,000 clones, 90% of which were seen just once. Around a third of the sample rests with the top ten.

CDR1 SGHDT and CDR2 YYEEEE are derived from the germline V gene. The CDR3 measures 15 amino acids from cysteine to phenylalanine. Only the CDR3 DNA stays, 45 bases, in frame from base 1. V loses 3 bases at its end and J loses 5 bases; junction bases beyond the gene matches: 8. The clonotype originates from a man between 18 and 35 years old in good health. Some clones in this sample may be carry-over from other donors' samples. Here the chain combines TRBV5-6 and TRBJ1-2; 9 bases in the middle match TRBD1. Sequencing used memory CD8+ T cells from PBMCs. The cell subset or site label here, explained by the study, means: CD45RO+ cells pooled with CCR7-negative TemRA cells. The nucleotide sequence is given as TGTGCCAGCAGCTCGTCCGGGACAGGGAGTTATGGCTACACCTTC. Its amino acids are CASSSSGTGSYGYTF.